This T cell receptor (beta chain) was retrieved from a study of cytomegalovirus exposure and HLA in healthy donors. For this clone: Its antigen is unidentified. Other DNA sequences from this sample encode an identical CDR3 as well.

PCR was performed using 60 Vbeta and 13 Jbeta primers. Sequencing was performed with immunoSEQ multiplex PCR; in TCRdb, only in-frame clones are kept and a portion is missing. The sample gives 210,000 or so clones, over 60% of which show up once; roughly a sixth is in the top ten. Study-wide results and caveats: Reports showed the classifier diagnosing cytomegalovirus status with high specificity and sensitivity. In a later analysis, an Asian-associated ancestry cluster reportedly showed fewer N-insertions than the 666-donor mean.

Germline-derived CDR1 and CDR2 are SGHNT and YYREEE (reference sequence). The V gene lost 0 bases and the J gene lost 5 bases, with 11 bases spanning the gap. CDR3 length equals 14 residues. The chain links TRBV5-4 to TRBJ1-2; possibly TRBD1 for D (6 bases). Sequenced material: PBMCs. The source is a man aged 40-50 years in good health and CMV-seronegative. This chain's CDR3 is CASSLEQGPYGYTF. As DNA, the CDR3 is TGTGCCAGCAGCTTGGAACAGGGCCCTTATGGCTACACCTTC.